This note documents a single T cell receptor (beta chain) sequence. V dropped 0 bases and J dropped 5; count of bases not matched to a gene: 5. Germline CDR1 LGHDT, CDR2 YNNKEL (reference sequence). The CDR3 loop spans 18 amino acids. The data belong to a study of blood T cell repertoires in COVID-19. TCRdb's table, derived via immunoSEQ multiplex PCR, lists solely in-frame clones and lacks some. The table records some 360,000 clones, 88% of them present only once. This sequence originates from a woman aged 30 to 39 who had been exposed to COVID-19. The chain links TRBV3-1 (or the pseudogene TRBV3-2) to TRBJ2-6, with 12 nucleotides matching TRBD2. Sequencing was performed on PBMCs or T cells enriched from blood (not recorded which). CDR3 DNA sequence: TGTGCCAGCAGCCAAGAAACTAGCGGGGGGCTAAGGGCCAACGTCCTGACTTTC. Protein: CASSQETSGGLRANVLTF.